These 15 T cell receptor beta chains share one sample of origin, sequenced in a study of PD-L1 blockade in urothelial cancer. The data were produced by immunoSEQ multiplex PCR, yet TCRdb's version contains in-frame clones alone and is incomplete. The sample includes around 100,000 clones, approximately 85% of them seen just once. Sequenced here: PBMCs, sampled around atezolizumab (anti-PD-L1) treatment. These receptors originate from a man aged 50-60 years with urothelial cancer.

This clone showed up just once. The chain uses TRBV5-1 and TRBJ2-4, with 7 positions matching TRBD1. Germline CDR1 and CDR2: SGHRS and YFSETQ. This CDR3 comprises 13 residues. With 4 bases clipped from V and 6 bases from J, the junction kept 4 bases outside the gene matches. CDR3 protein: CASSQRTGNIQYF. DNA of the CDR3: TGCGCCAGCAGCCAACGGACAGGAAACATTCAGTACTTC. Variable domain in full (rest from reference TRBV5-1 and TRBJ2-4): KAGVTQTPRYLIKTRGQQVTLSCSPISGHRSVSWYQQTPGQGLQFLFEYFSETQRNKGNFPGRFSGRQFSNSRSEMNVSTLELGDSALYLCASSQRTGNIQYFGAGTRLSVL.

This sequence joins TRBV6-6 and TRBJ2-5; D is possibly TRBD2 (5 bases). Trimming took 4 bases from V and 5 from J, leaving 20 bases between them. CDR3 length: 16 amino acids. Germline V lookup: CDR1 MNHNY, CDR2 SVGAGI (reference sequence). The chain's CDR3 is CASSFAGAGGGETQYF. The CDR3, as DNA: TGTGCCAGCAGTTTTGCAGGCGCGGGCGGTGGGGAGACCCAGTACTTC.

The chain has TRBV28 and TRBJ1-2; D gene ambiguous. The germline CDR1 and CDR2 sequences are MDHEN and SYDVKM. Trimming left V 3 bases short and J 4 bases short, with 6 bases between. The CDR3 is 12 residues long. The chain's CDR3 is CASSFESYGYTF. CDR3 coding DNA: TGTGCCAGCAGTTTTGAGTCCTATGGCTACACCTTC.

This chain links TRBV9 with TRBJ2-7; 9 nucleotides match TRBD2. Germline CDR1 reads SGDLS; CDR2 reads YYNGEE. The V and J ends lost 2 bases and 4 bases, in that order; junction bases with no gene match: 7. This CDR3 has 15 amino acids. CDR3 residues: CASSVQGSGRYEQYF. CDR3 DNA: TGTGCCAGCAGCGTTCAGGGTAGCGGGAGATACGAGCAGTACTTC.

The chain links TRBV28 to TRBJ1-6, with D perhaps TRBD1 (6 bases). V was trimmed by 7 bases and J by 9 bases, leaving 10 bases between them. This CDR3 contains 12 residues. Germline CDR1 is MDHEN and CDR2 is SYDVKM. This chain's CDR3 is CASTGGASPLHF. The CDR3 nucleotides read TGTGCCAGCACGGGGGGCGCTTCACCCCTCCACTTT.

This rearrangement joins TRBV6-5 to TRBJ2-1; TRBD2 matches 10 bases. V shed 4 bases, J shed 5 bases, and the junction held 8 bases outside the gene matches. The CDR3 has 16 amino acids. CDR1 MNHEY and CDR2 SVGAGI come from the germline V gene. DNA of the CDR3: TGTGCCAGCAGTTGGACTCTCGGGACTAGCGACAATGAGCAGTTCTTC. Protein: CASSWTLGTSDNEQFF.

This clone was detected once. The gene calls are TRBV28 and TRBJ1-3, with no clear D. Trimming removed 9 bases at V and 5 bases at J, with 14 bases between. CDR1 and CDR2 (germline): MDHEN, SYDVKM. The CDR3 consists of 13 residues. Written as DNA, the CDR3 is TGTGCCAGTATACCGGGTCTAAGAAACACCATATATTTT. This encodes CASIPGLRNTIYF.

The chain uses TRBV2 and TRBJ2-2; weak D call: TRBD1 (6 bases). This CDR3 is 15 amino acids long. The germline gives CDR1 SNHLY, CDR2 FYNNEI. Trimming removed 7 bases at V and 2 bases at J, with 14 bases between. In DNA form, the CDR3 reads TGTGCCAGCACCGTACAGGGATTTAACACCGGGGAGCTGTTTTTT. This encodes CASTVQGFNTGELFF.

V is TRBV5-1 and J is TRBJ2-5; TRBD2 matches at 13 bases. In germline, CDR1 is SGHRS, CDR2 YFSETQ. J gave up 2 bases and V 5 bases, and 3 bases lay outside the gene matches. CDR3 length: 15 residues. The CDR3, as DNA: TGCGCCAGCAGACTAGCGGGAGGGTGGCAAGAGACCCAGTACTTC. Translated, it gives CASRLAGGWQETQYF.

The genes are TRBV6-4 and TRBJ2-3, with 12 bases matching TRBD2. The CDR3 sequence is 15 residues long. CDR1 MRHNA and CDR2 SNTAGT come from the germline V gene. V trimming: 4 bases; J trimming: 3 bases; junction bases outside the gene matches: 2. CDR3 coding DNA: TGTGCCAGCAGTGCCGGGACTAGCGGGACAGATACGCAGTATTTT. Its translation is CASSAGTSGTDTQYF.

The chain combines TRBV28 with TRBJ2-1; 9 positions agree with TRBD2. This CDR3 region has 15 residues. Germline lookup yields CDR1 MDHEN and CDR2 SYDVKM. The V gene end was trimmed by 6 bases and the J gene end by 7 bases; junction bases not matched to a gene: 10. The CDR3 DNA is TGTGCCAGCAGACCTGGGGGCGCGGGGGGGAATGAGCAGTTCTTC. Translation gives CASRPGGAGGNEQFF.

This clone has a handful of counts. The rearrangement links TRBV28 to TRBJ1-5; D is ambiguous. With 3 bases removed from V and 7 bases from J, the gap between germline ends came to 4 bases. Germline loops: CDR1 MDHEN, CDR2 SYDVKM. The CDR3 is 11 amino acids. This chain's CDR3 is CASSLGQPQHF. CDR3 sequence (DNA): TGTGCCAGCAGTTTGGGCCAGCCCCAGCATTTT.

V and J are TRBV5-1 and TRBJ1-4, with 8 bases aligning to TRBD1. This CDR3 is 16 amino acids long. The germline CDR1 and CDR2 sequences are SGHRS and YFSETQ. V lost 0 bases to trimming and J lost 8 bases; unmatched junction nucleotides: 9. CDR3 sequence (DNA): TGCGCCAGCAGCTTGGTTACGACAGGGGTAGTGGAAAAACTGTTTTTT. It codes for CASSLVTTGVVEKLFF.

This rearrangement joins TRBV4-2 to TRBJ1-6; the D is unclear. This CDR3 spans 16 amino acids. Germline assignment: CDR1 LGHNA and CDR2 YNFKEQ. Between the trimmed V and J ends, which lost 0 bases and 9 bases, there was a span of 15 bases. CDR3: CASSQDLVRSSSPLHF. The DNA for the CDR3 is TGTGCCAGCAGCCAAGATCTGGTTAGATCGAGTTCACCCCTCCACTTT.

This chain joins TRBV2 and TRBJ2-1, with D possibly TRBD2 on 6 matching bases. Per the germline V gene, CDR1 is SNHLY and CDR2 is FYNNEI. This CDR3 is 13 amino acids long. Trimming cost V 8 bases and J 0 bases, with 8 bases left between them. The CDR3 loop reads CASGRSSYNEQFF. DNA of the CDR3: TGTGCCAGCGGGAGGAGCTCCTACAATGAGCAGTTCTTC.